The entry below gives a single T cell receptor beta chain sequence along with its context. This clonotype turned up a few times. This clone's antigen is unknown. No much larger clone exists at a distance of one base, and base qualities are not known. Reads for this sample came from an Illumina HiSeq 1500. Starting from the raw public reads, TCRdb applied fastp trimming at Q25, assembled clones with MiXCR and retained in-frame beta chains. Rows with one shared CDR3 protein collapse into an entry with the most common genes and DNA. This sample is represented by 630,000 or so distinct CDR3 sequences; roughly 26% of them were singletons. The ten top clones hold 7% to 9% of the sample. This entry comes from a study of T cell repertoires in cytomegalovirus infection (dated by TCRdb to about 2019). Notes on the research overall: Donor HLA type was relevant to the analysis, as public TCR beta signatures indicated carriage of CMV infection together with the matching HLA type.

Relative to germline, V is 0 bases shorter and J is 3 bases shorter, with 8 bases between their ends. Per the germline V gene, MNHEY is the CDR1 and SVGEGT is the CDR2. Taken from cysteine to phenylalanine, the CDR3 has 14 residues. The CDR3 DNA has 42 bases and is translated from base 1. Broad study findings and their caveats: In the ex vivo response, HLA-C-restricted CMV-specific TCR beta clonotypes were dominant, and in two of eight donors the single most frequent clonotype came from this HLA-C-restricted group. Carriers of CMV infection plus the relevant HLA type were discriminated by the cumulative frequency of public TCR beta family members in the study cohort and in an independent roughly 350-donor cohort.

In this chain, TRBV6-2 or TRBV6-3 is recombined with TRBJ2-5, with the D gene too uncertain to name. This clonotype was obtained from a human donor in good health (CMV status not recorded). Some clones in this sample may be carry-over from other donors' samples. The specimen sequenced was CD8+ T cells from PBMCs. The DNA reads TGTGCCAGCAGTTACTCCACAGTGAAAGAGACCCAGTACTTC. This is translated as CASSYSTVKETQYF.